This is a list of T cell receptor beta chains from one sample in a study of regulatory T cells in long-lasting Graves disease. Via MiXCR, TCRdb re-called the multiplex PCR reads, giving one row per CDR3 protein. The sample contains around 460,000 distinct CDR3 sequences, approximately 22% of which appear only once. The sample here was peripheral blood mononuclear cells (PBMCs), taken when the disease was refractory, from a patient treated with antithyroid drugs. Source of these receptors: a female donor with Graves disease. Each CDR3 is given with its conserved first and last residue. The D gene is left open where the match is weak. Clone size is not always given. Where it is, it says once, few, many or a class for expanded clones.

clone size: many; V gene: TRBV28; J gene: TRBJ1-6; D gene: -; CDR3 DNA: TGTGCCAGCAGTTTAGTGGGGGGCGCGTCCTATAATTCACCCCTCCACTTT; CDR3 protein: CASSLVGGASYNSPLHF
clone size: -; V gene: TRBV5-6; J gene: TRBJ2-2; D gene: TRBD1; CDR3 DNA: TGTGCCAGCAGCCCTTGGACAGGGACCACCGGGGAGCTGTTTTTT; CDR3 protein: CASSPWTGTTGELFF
clone size: many; V gene: TRBV20-1; J gene: TRBJ2-7; D gene: -; CDR3 DNA: TGCAGTGCTAGAGGAGCTAGCGTCCCCTCCTACGAGCAGTACTTC; CDR3 protein: CSARGASVPSYEQYF
clone size: many; V gene: TRBV12-3/TRBV12-4; J gene: TRBJ2-2; D gene: -; CDR3 DNA: TGTGCCAGCAGCTTGGACAGAAACACCGGGGAGCTGTTTTTT; CDR3 protein: CASSLDRNTGELFF
clone size: many; V gene: TRBV28; J gene: TRBJ1-5; D gene: -; CDR3 DNA: TGTGCCAGCCTAGTTAGCAATCAGCCCCAGCATTTT; CDR3 protein: CASLVSNQPQHF
clone size: many; V gene: TRBV12-3/TRBV12-4; J gene: TRBJ1-2; D gene: TRBD1; CDR3 DNA: TGTGCCAGCAGTACCGCCGGGACAGGGTATGGCTACACCTTC; CDR3 protein: CASSTAGTGYGYTF
clone size: many; V gene: TRBV28; J gene: TRBJ1-1; D gene: -; CDR3 DNA: TGTGCCAGCAGTTTTCTACTTCGTAGAGCTTTCTTT; CDR3 protein: CASSFLLRRAFF
clone size: many; V gene: TRBV11-2; J gene: TRBJ2-7; D gene: TRBD1; CDR3 DNA: TGTGCCAGCAGCCCCCTGGACAGGTACGAGCAGTACTTC; CDR3 protein: CASSPLDRYEQYF
clone size: -; V gene: TRBV25-1; J gene: TRBJ2-7; D gene: -; CDR3 DNA: TGTGCCAGCAGTGAAGTACGAGAGGGGGTCGAGCAGTACTTC; CDR3 protein: CASSEVREGVEQYF
clone size: many; V gene: TRBV10-3; J gene: TRBJ2-7; D gene: TRBD2; CDR3 DNA: TGTGCCATCAGTGAGGGGGCTAGCGGGGACTACGAGCAGTACTTC; CDR3 protein: CAISEGASGDYEQYF
clone size: many; V gene: TRBV20-1; J gene: TRBJ1-6; D gene: TRBD1; CDR3 DNA: TGCAGTGCAGGTGGACAGGGGAATTCACCCCTCCACTTT; CDR3 protein: CSAGGQGNSPLHF
clone size: many; V gene: TRBV28; J gene: TRBJ1-5; D gene: -; CDR3 DNA: TGTGCCAGCAGTTTATGGGCAGGGGATCAGCCCCAGCATTTT; CDR3 protein: CASSLWAGDQPQHF
clone size: -; V gene: TRBV4-3; J gene: TRBJ2-7; D gene: -; CDR3 DNA: TGCGCCAGCAGCTATGGGGGCGGGTCGAGCTCCTACGAGCAGTACTTC; CDR3 protein: CASSYGGGSSSYEQYF
clone size: few; V gene: TRBV7-2; J gene: TRBJ1-6; D gene: -; CDR3 DNA: TGTGCCAGCAGCTCCGGACAGCTCTATTCACCCCTCCACTTT; CDR3 protein: CASSSGQLYSPLHF
clone size: -; V gene: TRBV20-1; J gene: TRBJ2-7; D gene: -; CDR3 DNA: TGCAGTGCTAGACTTCCGGGACTTGCCTACGAGCAGTACTTC; CDR3 protein: CSARLPGLAYEQYF
clone size: -; V gene: TRBV9; J gene: TRBJ2-7; D gene: -; CDR3 DNA: TGTGCCAGCAGCGTCGATAAGGGATCCGCGCAGTACTTC; CDR3 protein: CASSVDKGSAQYF
clone size: many; V gene: TRBV28; J gene: TRBJ1-3; D gene: -; CDR3 DNA: TGTGCCAGCAGTGAGGACACCGTTTTCTCTGGAAACACCATATATTTT; CDR3 protein: CASSEDTVFSGNTIYF
clone size: many; V gene: TRBV7-8; J gene: TRBJ1-5; D gene: -; CDR3 DNA: TGTGCCAGCAGCGTTAGGGGGGGGTCGCCGGGCAATCAGCCCCAGCATTTT; CDR3 protein: CASSVRGGSPGNQPQHF
clone size: many; V gene: TRBV2; J gene: TRBJ2-3; D gene: TRBD2; CDR3 DNA: TGTGCCAGTACCGGTGAGCGGGAGAAGGCAGATACGCAGTATTTT; CDR3 protein: CASTGEREKADTQYF
clone size: many; V gene: TRBV28; J gene: TRBJ1-5; D gene: -; CDR3 DNA: TGTGCCAGCAGTTTCGGGGGCTACAATCAGCCCCAGCATTTT; CDR3 protein: CASSFGGYNQPQHF
clone size: -; V gene: TRBV6-1; J gene: TRBJ2-3; D gene: TRBD2; CDR3 DNA: TGTGCCAGCAGCGACCTAGCGGGGGCTGGAGATACGCAGTATTTT; CDR3 protein: CASSDLAGAGDTQYF
clone size: -; V gene: TRBV20-1; J gene: TRBJ1-1; D gene: -; CDR3 DNA: TGCAGTGCTAGGCAGGGGTCCGCGAACACTGAAGCTTTCTTT; CDR3 protein: CSARQGSANTEAFF
clone size: -; V gene: TRBV5-1; J gene: TRBJ1-1; D gene: -; CDR3 DNA: TGTGCCAGCAGCCCCGGGGGGGGCCTGGTGAACACTGAAGCTTTCTTT; CDR3 protein: CASSPGGGLVNTEAFF
clone size: -; V gene: TRBV11-2; J gene: TRBJ2-1; D gene: -; CDR3 DNA: TGTGCCAGCAGCTTGGGGGAATCCTACAATGAGCAGTTCTTC; CDR3 protein: CASSLGESYNEQFF
clone size: few; V gene: TRBV20-1; J gene: TRBJ2-7; D gene: TRBD1; CDR3 DNA: TGCAGTGCTAGGTTGGAGGACAGGGATTACGAGCAGTACTTC; CDR3 protein: CSARLEDRDYEQYF
clone size: many; V gene: TRBV12-3/TRBV12-4; J gene: TRBJ1-1; D gene: -; CDR3 DNA: TGTGCCAGCAGTTCTATGACGGGGGGAGTCTCTGAAGCTTTCTTT; CDR3 protein: CASSSMTGGVSEAFF
clone size: -; V gene: TRBV11-3; J gene: TRBJ1-1; D gene: TRBD1; CDR3 DNA: TGTGCCAGCAGCTTGAACACAGGGGCGAACACTGAAGCTTTCTTT; CDR3 protein: CASSLNTGANTEAFF
clone size: few; V gene: TRBV12-5; J gene: TRBJ1-1; D gene: -; CDR3 DNA: TGTGCTAGTGGTTTGTACCGTTTGAACACTGAAGCTTTCTTT; CDR3 protein: CASGLYRLNTEAFF
clone size: many; V gene: TRBV28; J gene: TRBJ2-7; D gene: TRBD1; CDR3 DNA: TGTGCCAGCAGCCTCCCCTCGGACAGGTCTACGGTCTCGTGGGAGCAGTACTTC; CDR3 protein: CASSLPSDRSTVSWEQYF
clone size: -; V gene: TRBV7-2; J gene: TRBJ2-4; D gene: -; CDR3 DNA: TGTGCCAGCAGCCCGACGCCGGGCATTCAGTACTTC; CDR3 protein: CASSPTPGIQYF
clone size: -; V gene: TRBV20-1; J gene: TRBJ1-2; D gene: TRBD1; CDR3 DNA: TGCAGTGCCCCTGGCGGGACAGGGGGGGGGGATGGCTACACCTTC; CDR3 protein: CSAPGGTGGGDGYTF